This T cell receptor (beta chain) came from a study of blood T cell repertoires in COVID-19. At the level of the study: Both acute and convalescent COVID-19 samples were obtained from the United States, Italy and Spain.

Clones were read by immunoSEQ multiplex PCR, and TCRdb kept only the in-frame ones, dropping some. In the table there are roughly 250,000 clones, around 89% of which are singletons. The germline V gene has CDR1 LNHNV and CDR2 YYDKDF (reference sequence). The germline V and J ends were trimmed by 6 bases and 7 bases, with 15 bases remaining between them. CDR3 length: 13 residues. V usage is TRBV15 and J usage is TRBJ1-1; no definite D call. This receptor was obtained from a woman between 18 and 29 years old who had recovered from COVID-19. The sequencing sample was made of PBMCs or T cells enriched from blood (not recorded which). CDR3 sequence (DNA): TGTGCCACCAGAAATCCGGGTGTTTTTGAAGCTTTCTTT. It specifies CATRNPGVFEAFF. Together with reference TRBV15 and TRBJ1-1, the CDR3 gives the full variable domain: DAMVIQNPRYQVTQFGKPVTLSCSQTLNHNVMYWYQQKSSQAPKLLFHYYDKDFNNEADTPDNFQSRRPNTSFCFLDIRSPGLGDTAMYLCATRNPGVFEAFFGQGTRLTVV.